The 11 T cell receptor beta chains given below trace back to one sample, sequenced in a study of blood T cells in healthy people across ages. A sample-barcoded 5' primer and a J-beta primer mix were used in a second PCR of about 6 to 12 cycles. TCRdb analysed the 5' RACE reads with MiXCR anew, one entry per CDR3 protein. The sample has approximately 800,000 distinct CDR3 sequences, approximately 35% seen once. The specimen was blood. The receptor source for this set is a man between 18 and 29 years old in good health.

In its sample, this clonotype was seen a few times. This chain joins TRBV7-2 and TRBJ2-1; 8 bases are a match to TRBD1. This CDR3 is built from 13 residues. The V and J ends lost 6 bases and 7 bases, in that order; junction bases with no gene match: 5. CDR1 is SGHTA, CDR2 FQGNSA, per germline. This chain's CDR3 is CASRRTGKNEQFF. DNA of the CDR3: TGTGCCAGCAGGAGGACAGGGAAAAATGAGCAGTTCTTC.

V is TRBV5-1 and J is TRBJ2-2; 7 positions agree with TRBD1. The CDR3 extends over 14 amino acids. Germline CDR1 reads SGHRS; CDR2 reads YFSETQ. V trimming: 4 bases; J trimming: 5 bases; junction bases outside the gene matches: 5. The CDR3 reads CASSPPQGTGELFF. CDR3 sequence (DNA): TGCGCCAGCAGCCCACCACAGGGGACCGGGGAGCTGTTTTTT.

J is TRBJ1-4 and V is TRBV4-2, with D unclear. CDR3 length: 15 amino acids. Germline CDR1 and CDR2: LGHNA and YNFKEQ. Trimming pared 0 bases from V and 8 bases from J, leaving 13 bases between. The CDR3 DNA reads TGTGCCAGCAGCCAAGAATTTCTCCAGAAGGAAAAACTGTTTTTT. Residues: CASSQEFLQKEKLFF.

In the case of this clonotype: A much bigger clone sits one base away, suggesting this may be a read error. This chain connects TRBV7-3 to TRBJ2-3, with D uncertain. The CDR3 has 15 amino acids. Germline CDR1 is SGHTA and CDR2 is FQGTGA. The DNA for the CDR3 is TGTGCCGGCAGCCTACTCGGAGAGCTCACAGATACGCAGTATTTT. This codes for CAGSLLGELTDTQYF.

This clonotype was counted ten times or more. This chain uses TRBV20-1 with TRBJ2-5; 10 nucleotides match TRBD2. Trimming removed 5 bases from V and 2 bases from J; junction bases left unmatched: 5. The CDR3 is 14 residues long. In germline, CDR1 is DFQATT, CDR2 SNEGSKA (reference sequence). The CDR3 bases are TGCAGTGCTGTAGCGGGGGGCCGTCAAGAGACCCAGTACTTC. Translating it yields CSAVAGGRQETQYF.

The DNA of the CDR3 is TGTGCCAGCAGCGCGAACGGTTTCAATGAGCAGTTCTTC. Protein product: CASSANGFNEQFF. The chain recombines TRBV7-8 with TRBJ2-1; no reliable D call. The CDR3 has 13 amino acids. Trimming took off 5 bases at V and 6 bases at J, with 11 bases between the two ends. Germline V gene data show CDR1 as SGHVS and CDR2 as FQNEAQ.

The gene calls are TRBV27 and TRBJ2-5; a possible D gene is TRBD1 (6 bases). Germline CDR1 is MNHEY and CDR2 is SMNVEV (reference sequence). The V gene lost 8 bases and the J gene lost 0 bases, with 16 bases spanning the gap. The CDR3 sequence is 15 residues long. The CDR3 loop is CASSPDSFNQETQYF. For the CDR3, the DNA is TGTGCCAGCTCCCCGGACAGCTTTAACCAAGAGACCCAGTACTTC.

The chain links TRBV7-2 to TRBJ2-2; D not resolved. V was pared by 3 bases and J by 2 bases, with 10 bases between. The CDR3 sequence is 15 residues long. Germline CDR1 is SGHTA and CDR2 is FQGNSA. The CDR3: CASSLVVTNTGELFF. CDR3 nucleotide sequence: TGTGCCAGCAGCTTGGTAGTTACCAACACCGGGGAGCTGTTTTTT.

J is TRBJ1-5 and V is TRBV7-2, with D perhaps matching TRBD1 (5 bases). The germline V gene has CDR1 SGHTA and CDR2 FQGNSA. Between the trimmed V and J ends, which lost 5 bases and 6 bases, there was a span of 20 bases. The CDR3 is made up of 16 amino acids. DNA for the CDR3: TGTGCCAGCAGCCTGGCCGGCCCTAGGGGCAGTCAGCCCCAGCATTTT. Translation gives CASSLAGPRGSQPQHF.

This clonotype was seen more than once but under ten times. The rearrangement joins TRBV5-1 to TRBJ2-1; 9 bases line up with TRBD1. Losses at the gene ends were 7 bases for V and 6 bases for J; bases not matched to a gene: 14. Germline V CDR1 and CDR2: SGHRS, YFSETQ. This CDR3 region has 16 residues. CDR3 protein: CASGLSTGGFGNEQFF. The CDR3 nucleotides are TGCGCCAGCGGATTGTCCACAGGGGGCTTCGGCAATGAGCAGTTCTTC.

The chain joins TRBV6-5 to TRBJ2-1, with a tentative D call TRBD1 (6 bases). The DNA end favors TRBJ2-7, so the J call may be wrong. This CDR3 is 13 amino acids long. Looked up from germline, CDR1 is MNHEY and CDR2 is SVGAGI. The CDR3 sequence is CASSRTRDNEQYF. The CDR3 DNA sequence: TGTGCCAGCAGTCGGACAAGGGACAATGAGCAGTACTTC.